The 25 T cell receptor beta chains below come from one sample, sequenced in a study of neurological immune-mediated disorders. One entry per CDR3 protein, called by TCRdb with MiXCR from the 5' RACE reads. The sample contains 55,000 to 85,000 distinct CDR3 sequences, more than 3% of which appear only once. The sample consisted of PBMCs. The receptors were sampled from a woman between 50 and 59 years old with multiple sclerosis.

This clonotype was detected many times. This chain links TRBV6-6 with TRBJ1-2, with D unclear. Germline CDR1 MNHNY, CDR2 SVGAGI (reference sequence). The V end lost 7 bases, the J end lost 8 bases, and 17 bases lay between the germline ends. The CDR3 extends over 13 amino acids. The CDR3 nucleotides read TGTGCCAGCACCCCAGGAGGCTTAGGGGGCTACACCTTC. Its protein product is CASTPGGLGGYTF.

Regarding this clonotype: This may be a read error, as it is one base from a much larger clone. This CDR3 is missing its conserved last phenylalanine or tryptophan, likely due to a read error. The V call is TRBV5-1, the J call TRBJ2-7, with 7 bases matching TRBD1. Trimming removed 0 bases from V and 3 bases from J; junction bases left unmatched: 3. Germline-derived CDR1 and CDR2 are SGHRS and YFSETQ. This CDR3 is 14 amino acids long. The CDR3 DNA sequence: TGCGCCAGCAGCTTGGTCCCAGGGGGCTACGAGCAGTACTGC. This codes for CASSLVPGGYEQYC.

This clonotype has ten or more counts. The rearrangement links TRBV5-1 to TRBJ1-1; 9 positions agree with TRBD1. Germline lookup yields CDR1 SGHRS and CDR2 YFSETQ. V shed 4 bases, J shed 4 bases, and the junction held 8 bases outside the gene matches. This CDR3 spans 15 amino acids. In nucleotides, the CDR3 is TGCGCCAGCAGCCCGGGACAGGGCGTCGGCACTGAAGCTTTCTTT. Translated: CASSPGQGVGTEAFF.

This clonotype was recorded many times. The rearrangement uses TRBV5-1 and TRBJ1-5; a possible D gene is TRBD1 (5 bases). Germline CDR1 and CDR2: SGHRS and YFSETQ. V was cut by 7 bases and J by 0 bases, with 14 bases left in between. There are 15 residues in the CDR3. The CDR3 DNA sequence: TGCGCCAGCCGGGAAGGGACGGCTAGCAATCAGCCCCAGCATTTT. It specifies CASREGTASNQPQHF.

The table lists this clonotype with many counts. The chain combines TRBV14 with TRBJ2-4; no firm D call. Germline-derived CDR1 and CDR2 are SGHDN and FVKESK. V was trimmed by 4 bases and J by 9 bases, leaving 19 bases between them. The CDR3 extends over 15 amino acids. CDR3 bases: TGTGCCAGCAGCCGGACGGTGCCCTCACGAGGCATTCAGTACTTC. Amino acid sequence: CASSRTVPSRGIQYF.

This clonotype was observed at least ten times. The chain joins TRBV20-1 to TRBJ2-1; possible D gene TRBD2, 6 bases. The CDR3 is 15 residues long. Trimming removed 4 bases at V and 0 bases at J, with 13 bases between. The germline CDR1 and CDR2 sequences are DFQATT and SNEGSKA (reference sequence). CDR3 bases: TGCAGTGCTATGACGCGGCGGGGCTCCTACAATGAGCAGTTCTTC. Protein: CSAMTRRGSYNEQFF.

This clonotype was seen at least ten times. V gene TRBV28 combines with J gene TRBJ2-7; 15 nucleotides align to TRBD2. Per germline, CDR1 MDHEN and CDR2 SYDVKM. CDR3 size: 18 residues. V lost 1 base to trimming and J lost 4 bases; unmatched junction nucleotides: 8. Written as DNA, the CDR3 is TGTGCCAGCAGTTTATCTGGACTAGCGGGAGGGTTCTTATACGAGCAGTACTTC. Its translation: CASSLSGLAGGFLYEQYF. Looking up the rest from reference TRBV28 and TRBJ2-7 gives the full variable domain: DVKVTQSSRYLVKRTGEKVFLECVQDMDHENMFWYRQDPGLGLRLIYFSYDVKMKEKGDIPEGYSVSREKKERFSLILESASTNQTSMYLCASSLSGLAGGFLYEQYFGPGTRLTVT.

This clonotype was seen ten or more times. The chain joins TRBV20-1 to TRBJ1-1, with 8 bases that match TRBD1. V shed 0 bases, J shed 10 bases, and the junction held 13 bases outside the gene matches. The CDR3 is 15 amino acids. Germline CDR1 and CDR2: DFQATT and SNEGSKA (reference sequence). CDR3 nucleotide sequence: TGCAGTGCTAGAGAACCATCGACAGGGGCGGTAGCAGCTTTCTTT. It specifies CSAREPSTGAVAAFF.

This clonotype was seen repeatedly, ten times or more. The chain couples TRBV20-1 to TRBJ2-3; D gene ambiguous. This CDR3 contains 15 residues. V lost 3 bases and J lost 0, with 13 bases in between. The germline V gene encodes CDR1 DFQATT and CDR2 SNEGSKA (reference sequence). CDR3 sequence: CSASGNIVSTDTQYF. DNA of the CDR3: TGCAGTGCTAGCGGTAACATTGTTAGCACAGATACGCAGTATTTT.

This clonotype appeared many times. J is TRBJ2-3 and V is TRBV15, with no clear D. In germline, CDR1 is LNHNV, CDR2 YYDKDF (reference sequence). The CDR3 is 17 amino acids. V was trimmed by 3 bases and J by 1 base, leaving 17 bases between them. The CDR3 here is CATSRVPTLAGTDTQYF. CDR3 nucleotide sequence: TGTGCCACCAGCAGGGTACCTACCCTCGCTGGCACAGATACGCAGTATTTT.

This clonotype was counted at least ten times. V is TRBV5-6 and J is TRBJ2-7; TRBD1 might be the D (5 bases). Germline-derived CDR1 and CDR2 are SGHDT and YYEEEE. V was pared by 4 bases and J by 5 bases, with 7 bases between. The CDR3 has 11 amino acids. CDR3 nucleotide sequence: TGTGCCAGCAGCGTCAGGGACGAGCAGTACTTC. This gives the protein CASSVRDEQYF.

This clonotype has a count of ten or more. The chain couples TRBV20-1 to TRBJ2-7; no clear D. Trimming took 5 bases from V and 2 from J, leaving 4 bases between them. Germline V gene lookup returns CDR1 DFQATT and CDR2 SNEGSKA (reference sequence). CDR3 length equals 10 residues. The CDR3 here is CSAAPYEQYF. In nucleotides, the CDR3 is TGCAGTGCTGCCCCCTACGAGCAGTACTTC.

This clonotype was seen repeatedly, ten times or more. V and J are TRBV28 and TRBJ2-6; TRBD2 agrees at 8 bases. Germline CDR1 and CDR2: MDHEN and SYDVKM. The CDR3 consists of 15 residues. Trimming took 2 bases from V and 3 from J; bases not matched to a gene: 0. The CDR3 here is CASSLAGGGANVLTF. As DNA, the CDR3 is TGTGCCAGCAGTTTAGCGGGAGGTGGGGCCAACGTCCTGACTTTC.

This clonotype was counted many times. This chain connects TRBV20-1 to TRBJ2-5; D possibly matches TRBD1 or TRBD2 (5 bases each). The CDR3 has 12 residues. Germline-derived CDR1 and CDR2 are DFQATT and SNEGSKA (reference sequence). Trimming took 0 bases from V and 5 from J, leaving 7 bases between them. The DNA for the CDR3 is TGCAGTGCTAGAGACAGGGACGAGACCCAGTACTTC. Its protein is CSARDRDETQYF.

This clonotype was seen only once. A much larger clone lies a single base off, so this may be a read error. Because the CDR3 is missing its conserved closing phenylalanine or tryptophan, this is likely a read error. This sequence joins TRBV20-1 and TRBJ2-2; D is perhaps TRBD1 (5 bases). This CDR3 has 15 amino acids. CDR1 DFQATT and CDR2 SNEGSKA come from the germline V gene (reference sequence). V was shortened by 2 bases and J by 1 base, with 11 bases between the two germline ends. The CDR3 loop reads CSARKPGRNTGELFY. DNA for the CDR3: TGCAGTGCTAGAAAACCAGGGCGGAACACCGGGGAGCTGTTTTAT.

The table lists this clonotype with many counts. CDR3 protein: CSARQGNQPQHF. As DNA, the CDR3 is TGCAGTGCTAGACAGGGGAATCAGCCCCAGCATTTT. The chain has TRBV20-1 and TRBJ1-5, with D perhaps TRBD1 (6 bases). The ends were cut back, 2 bases at V and 4 bases at J, with 6 bases in the middle. CDR1 DFQATT and CDR2 SNEGSKA come from the germline V gene (reference sequence). The CDR3 spans 12 residues.

This clonotype was seen ten or more times. This chain uses TRBV12-3 or TRBV12-4 with TRBJ2-3, with a weak D call TRBD1 (6 bases). V was cut by 0 bases and J by 1 base, with 8 bases left in between. The CDR3 is made up of 15 amino acids. The CDR3 spells CASSLARGRTDTQYF. CDR3 DNA: TGTGCCAGCAGTTTAGCCAGGGGTCGCACAGATACGCAGTATTTT.

This clonotype was recorded at least ten times. The V call is TRBV5-1, the J call TRBJ2-1; 12 bases align to TRBD2. This CDR3 region has 15 residues. The V gene end was trimmed by 4 bases and the J gene end by 4 bases; junction bases not matched to a gene: 3. Germline CDR1 and CDR2: SGHRS and YFSETQ. CDR3 residues: CASSLGTSGYNEQFF. CDR3 DNA: TGCGCCAGCAGCCTAGGGACTAGCGGGTACAATGAGCAGTTCTTC.

This clonotype was observed at least ten times. DNA of the CDR3: TGTGCCAGCCGGAGGGCCGGGCGCTCCTACGAGCAGTACTTC. It codes for CASRRAGRSYEQYF. The rearrangement joins TRBV2 to TRBJ2-7; D might be TRBD2 (6 bases). V shed 8 bases and J shed 0 bases, with 14 bases lying between them. The length of the CDR3 is 14 residues. Germline CDR1 and CDR2: SNHLY and FYNNEI.

The table lists this clonotype with many counts. This chain joins TRBV5-1 and TRBJ2-5; D is undetermined. V was trimmed by 1 base and J by 2 bases, leaving 6 bases between them. The CDR3 extends over 13 amino acids. Germline V gene lookup returns CDR1 SGHRS and CDR2 YFSETQ. The DNA of the CDR3 is TGCGCCAGCAGCTTGTCGATTCAAGAGACCCAGTACTTC. This sequence encodes CASSLSIQETQYF.

This clonotype was seen many times. This chain connects TRBV10-3 to TRBJ2-1; D is uncertain. V was cut by 0 bases and J by 5 bases, with 11 bases left in between. This CDR3 contains 15 residues. CDR1 is ENHRY and CDR2 is SYGVKD in the germline V gene. CDR3 bases: TGTGCCATCAGTGAGTCGAACGGCGGAGACAATGAGCAGTTCTTC. Amino acids: CAISESNGGDNEQFF.

This clonotype was seen at least ten times. The rearrangement links TRBV15 to TRBJ2-7; D remains unclear. Trimming took off 0 bases at V and 5 bases at J, with 11 bases between the two ends. CDR1 LNHNV and CDR2 YYDKDF come from the germline V gene (reference sequence). The CDR3 consists of 14 residues. The CDR3 nucleotides are TGTGCCACCAGCAGAGACCCCGAGGAAAACGAGCAGTACTTC. Protein product: CATSRDPEENEQYF. The full variable domain, rest sourced from reference TRBV15 and TRBJ2-7, is DAMVIQNPRYQVTQFGKPVTLSCSQTLNHNVMYWYQQKSSQAPKLLFHYYDKDFNNEADTPDNFQSRRPNTSFCFLDIRSPGLGDTAMYLCATSRDPEENEQYFGPGTRLTVT.

In this sample, this clonotype turned up many times. The rearrangement links TRBV21-1 to TRBJ1-1; TRBD1 is the table's D call and was not checked against the DNA. TRBV21-1 is described as a pseudogene. The CDR3 consists of 14 residues. The CDR3 here is CASTPDRPNTEAFF. The CDR3 region has the DNA TGTGCCAGCACTCCCGACAGGCCGAACACTGAAGCTTTCTTT.

This clonotype was counted ten times or more. The rearrangement joins TRBV12-3 or TRBV12-4 to TRBJ1-5; tentative D call: TRBD1 (5 bases). The CDR3 extends over 14 amino acids. V lost 5 bases, J lost 0 bases, and 8 bases lay in between. The CDR3 sequence is CASSAQVSNQPQHF. Here the CDR3 DNA reads TGTGCCAGCAGTGCACAGGTTAGCAATCAGCCCCAGCATTTT.

This clonotype has a count of ten or more. This chain joins TRBV20-1 and TRBJ2-1; D perhaps matches TRBD2 (5 bases). This CDR3 spans 14 amino acids. Germline loops: CDR1 DFQATT, CDR2 SNEGSKA (reference sequence). V lost 1 base to trimming and J lost 7 bases, with 14 bases between them. The CDR3 nucleotides read TGCAGTGCTAGAGCGGACTCCCCGCCTAATGAGCAGTTCTTC. It specifies CSARADSPPNEQFF.